The T cell receptor beta chain under discussion was sequenced for a study of blood T cell repertoires in COVID-19 (dated by TCRdb to the early 2020s). Study-wide context: The collaborator samples originated in the United States, Italy and Spain and spanned the acute and convalescent phases of COVID-19. Where available, HLA class I and class II types were obtained from metadata supplied by the sample provider rather than from assay-based typing. The repertoires were made available in a free public database intended to serve as a resource for research on the immune response to SARS-CoV-2. The sample metadata nearly always contained a de-identified subject ID, COVID-19 status, age in years and sex. The samples were drawn from the first 160 participants of the ongoing ImmuneRACE study and from over 950 subjects provided by 6 global collaborators. The material from the prospective study consisted of cDNA or gDNA derived from T cells, B-cell-depleted T cells, or PBMCs. Subjects who had been exposed to COVID-19, were actively infected with it, or had recovered from it provided the deeply sampled blood TCRbeta repertoires that made up the dataset. Overall study outcomes, separate from this receptor: The quantity of clinical and demographic metadata differed by source and by participant and was supplied without curation.

Collaborating institutions collected whole blood in K2EDTA tubes following their own protocols. For TCRbeta analysis, collaborator samples were shipped as frozen whole blood, as isolated PBMCs, or as DNA extracted from either sample type. Points on this clone: Its antigen is not yet known. No base-level quality is on record; no much larger clone is a single base apart.

After removal of 6 bases from V and 11 bases from J, the junction retains 4 bases not matched to a gene. CDR3 length: 11 amino acids, cysteine to phenylalanine. The DNA shown is the 33-base CDR3, in frame from base 1. Per the germline V gene (reference sequence), LNHDA is the CDR1 and SQIVND is the CDR2. TCRbeta CDR3 regions were amplified from genomic DNA using the immunoSEQ Assay, a bias-controlled multiplex PCR. Per the authors' processing: Nucleated cell counts per sample were estimated from amplification of reference gene primers within the assay. To quantify the absolute abundance of each unique TCRbeta CDR3 rearrangement, sequence reads were collapsed and filtered. For each sample, productive Simpson clonality was calculated as the square root of Simpson's diversity index across productive rearrangements. The immuneACCESS repertoire file appears here via TCRdb, limited to in-frame rearrangements. These files lack a portion of the clones; in checked studies, under half of the deficit traces to unresolved V genes, and the cause of the others is not known. Clonal size and the V and J genes are those of that table, whereas D and trimming came from the DNA. This sample is represented by tens of thousands of clones; 84% of them were singletons. In total, the top ten clones hold roughly an eighth of the sample.

Material for sequencing was peripheral blood. In this chain, TRBV19 is recombined with TRBJ1-5; TRBD1 fits 7 bases in the junction. This TCR came from a human donor in a cohort sampled during active COVID-19. The CDR3: CASRRTGAQHF. The DNA is TGTGCCAGTAGGAGGACAGGCGCCCAGCATTTT.